The TCR beta chain described here comes from a study of blood T cell repertoires in COVID-19. At the level of the study: PBMCs, B-cell-depleted T cells, or T cells provided the cDNA or gDNA that made up the material.

Original handling: Amplification with reference gene primers provided the estimates of nucleated cell counts. Sequencing was performed with immunoSEQ multiplex PCR; in TCRdb, only in-frame clones are kept and a portion is missing. V and J calls and clone size follow that table, whereas D and trimming were derived from the DNA. The data hold fewer than 80,000 clones, with approximately 89% observed a single time. CDR3 length: 15 residues. Germline CDR1 is SGHRS and CDR2 is YFSETQ. J gave up 0 bases and V 4 bases, and 5 bases lay outside the gene matches. The chain carries TRBV5-1 and TRBJ2-3; 7 nucleotides agree with TRBD1. The sequence came from a woman aged 45-60 years with active COVID-19. Sequencing was done on a sample of peripheral blood. CDR3 DNA sequence: TGCGCCAGCAGCGAGGGGACAGCTAGCACAGATACGCAGTATTTT. Encoded protein: CASSEGTASTDTQYF.